Included here is one T cell receptor beta chain sequence, with context. The use of a sample-barcoded 5' primer and a J-beta primer mix characterized a second PCR of roughly 6 to 11 cycles. Each CDR3 protein is one row after TCRdb ran MiXCR on the 5' RACE reads. The sample lists approximately 1.5 million distinct CDR3 sequences, approximately 39% seen once, with under 5% in the top ten. The record originates from a study of blood T cells in healthy people across ages. CDR3 length: 16 residues. Germline V lookup: CDR1 SGHDT, CDR2 YYEEEE. The receptor's source is a young woman in good health. This chain links TRBV5-6 with TRBJ2-1; 8 nucleotides match TRBD1. The J call is in doubt because the DNA end fits TRBJ2-7 better. The sample comprised blood. This CDR3 is CASSMNVRGLYNEQYF. The CDR3 DNA sequence: TGTGCCAGCAGCATGAACGTCAGGGGGCTCTACAATGAGCAGTACTTC.